The 16 T cell receptor beta chains given below trace back to one sample, sequenced in a study of control samples from healthy donors and cancer patients. Produced via immunoSEQ multiplex PCR; TCRdb's table is partial and in-frame only. The sample has about 150,000 clones; 90% to 95% are singletons. The sequenced sample was blood. The receptors come from a man aged 40-50 years in good health.

The chain uses TRBV3-1 (or the pseudogene TRBV3-2) and TRBJ1-3; D is uncertain. The CDR3 extends over 14 amino acids. V was pared by 6 bases and J by 0 bases, with 9 bases between. Germline assignment: CDR1 LGHDT and CDR2 YNNKEL (reference sequence). CDR3 sequence: CASRTGSSGNTIYF. In DNA, the CDR3 is TGTGCCAGCAGAACGGGCTCCTCTGGAAACACCATATATTTT.

V is TRBV6-4 and J is TRBJ1-6; no definite D call. Germline V gives CDR1 MRHNA, CDR2 SNTAGT. There are 14 residues in the CDR3. Trimming took off 3 bases at V and 9 bases at J, with 12 bases between the two ends. The CDR3 spells CASSEGWGGSPLHF. In nucleotides, the CDR3 is TGTGCCAGCAGTGAGGGCTGGGGAGGTTCACCCCTCCACTTT.

The genes are TRBV6-5 and TRBJ2-1; D is unclear. Trimming left V 0 bases short and J 6 bases short, with 15 bases between. Germline lookup yields CDR1 MNHEY and CDR2 SVGAGI. This CDR3 has 16 amino acids. CDR3 in amino acids: CASSYSMGAWPNEQFF. The CDR3 DNA is TGTGCCAGCAGTTACTCGATGGGTGCCTGGCCCAATGAGCAGTTCTTC.

The chain carries TRBV28 and TRBJ1-4; D is perhaps TRBD1 (6 bases). The V gene lost 7 bases and the J gene lost 4 bases, with 13 bases spanning the gap. Looked up from germline, CDR1 is MDHEN and CDR2 is SYDVKM. The CDR3 consists of 14 residues. CDR3 sequence reads: CASNPGHFNEKLFF. The DNA for the CDR3 is TGTGCCAGCAACCCGGGACATTTTAATGAAAAACTGTTTTTT.

The rearrangement joins TRBV6-5 to TRBJ1-4; no reliable D call. Germline lookup yields CDR1 MNHEY and CDR2 SVGAGI. V lost 0 bases to trimming and J lost 11 bases, with 10 bases between them. The CDR3 loop spans 13 amino acids. The CDR3 DNA is TGTGCCAGCAGTTACTCTGGGCAGAAGAAACTGTTTTTT. Protein sequence: CASSYSGQKKLFF.

This chain uses TRBV28 with TRBJ2-3; 7 bases line up with TRBD2. V lost 0 bases and J lost 5; bases outside the gene matches: 8. Per the germline V gene, CDR1 is MDHEN and CDR2 is SYDVKM. CDR3 length: 16 amino acids. The CDR3 is CASSLWGGSEGDTQYF. CDR3 coding DNA: TGTGCCAGCAGTTTATGGGGGGGGAGCGAGGGAGATACGCAGTATTTT.

The chain couples TRBV10-3 to TRBJ2-7; 9 bases are a match to TRBD1. CDR3 size: 14 residues. Germline CDR1 and CDR2: ENHRY and SYGVKD. The junction had 12 bases not matched to a gene; V was cut back by 10 bases and J by 5 bases. CDR3 sequence reads: CATSSLGDRDEQYF. Written as DNA, the CDR3 is TGTGCCACTTCTTCCCTTGGGGACAGGGACGAGCAGTACTTC.

This clone showed up just once. The chain couples TRBV6-2 or TRBV6-3 to TRBJ2-7, with 7 bases lining up with TRBD1. CDR1 is MNHEY and CDR2 is SVGEGT in the germline V gene. Trimming cost V 0 bases and J 2 bases; bases outside gene matches: 7. The CDR3 has 16 amino acids. The CDR3 protein is CASSYSGQRSPYEQYF. CDR3 DNA sequence: TGTGCCAGCAGTTACTCGGGACAGCGATCTCCCTACGAGCAGTACTTC.

The J gene is TRBJ1-2, the V gene TRBV24-1, with D possibly TRBD1 on 6 matching bases. The V and J ends lost 5 bases and 3 bases respectively, with 9 bases between them. The CDR3 is 13 amino acids. CDR1 is KGHDR and CDR2 is SFDVKD in the germline V gene. CDR3 amino acids: CATSGNRDYGYTF. DNA of the CDR3: TGTGCCACCAGTGGCAACAGGGACTATGGCTACACCTTC.

The chain is built from TRBV10-1 and TRBJ2-2; 10 bases agree with TRBD1. The V gene end was trimmed by 2 bases and the J gene end by 4 bases; junction bases not matched to a gene: 1. Germline V lookup: CDR1 WNHNN, CDR2 SYGVQD (reference sequence). The CDR3 has 15 amino acids. CDR3 in amino acids: CASSEGTGATGELFF. In DNA form, the CDR3 reads TGCGCCAGCAGTGAGGGGACAGGGGCCACCGGGGAGCTGTTTTTT.

With respect to this clone: Germline and junction disagree at one end, which may indicate a read error. CDR3 loop: CASSERSDRVSF. CDR3 sequence (DNA): TGTGCCAGCAGTGAACGGTCCGACAGGGTCTCCTTC. The V and J genes are TRBV6-1 and TRBJ1-2; TRBD1 aligns across 7 bases. In germline, CDR1 is MNHNS, CDR2 SASEGT. This CDR3 contains 12 residues.

This chain joins TRBV27 and TRBJ1-5, with a possible D match to TRBD1 (5 bases). Per germline, CDR1 MNHEY and CDR2 SMNVEV (reference sequence). This CDR3 is built from 13 residues. The germline V and J ends were trimmed by 2 bases and 6 bases, with 8 bases remaining between them. The CDR3 spells CASSLQGSQPQHF. CDR3 DNA sequence: TGTGCCAGCAGTTTACAGGGCTCTCAGCCCCAGCATTTT.

The chain recombines TRBV19 with TRBJ1-3, with 7 bases aligning to TRBD1. V dropped 4 bases and J dropped 0; count of bases not matched to a gene: 6. The CDR3 has 16 amino acids. CDR1 is LNHDA, CDR2 SQIVND, per germline (reference sequence). CDR3 protein: CASSRGQYDSGNTIYF. CDR3 in DNA: TGTGCCAGTAGTAGGGGACAGTACGACTCTGGAAACACCATATATTTT.

The chain uses TRBV9 and TRBJ2-2; D may be TRBD2 (6 bases). This CDR3 is 15 amino acids long. Trimming took 2 bases from V and 4 from J, leaving 12 bases between them. Per germline, CDR1 SGDLS and CDR2 YYNGEE. CDR3 sequence: CASSVYQGGTGELFF. The CDR3 coding sequence is TGTGCCAGCAGCGTTTACCAGGGAGGCACCGGGGAGCTGTTTTTT.

The J gene is TRBJ1-2, the V gene TRBV9, with D tentatively TRBD1 (5 bases). V shed 2 bases and J shed 0 bases, with 11 bases lying between them. CDR3 size: 15 residues. In germline, CDR1 is SGDLS, CDR2 YYNGEE. In DNA form, the CDR3 reads TGTGCCAGCAGCGTGGGGGGGTCTGCTAACTATGGCTACACCTTC. It translates to CASSVGGSANYGYTF.

The rearrangement joins TRBV3-1 (or the pseudogene TRBV3-2) to TRBJ1-2; TRBD1 is a possible D gene (6 bases). This CDR3 comprises 17 residues. V lost 0 bases and J lost 4, with 18 bases in between. Germline V gene data show CDR1 as LGHDT and CDR2 as YNNKEL (reference sequence). The CDR3 DNA follows: TGTGCCAGCAGCCAAGAAGCGGAGGGGGGGGCGGGCTATGGCTACACCTTC. Translating it yields CASSQEAEGGAGYGYTF.